A selection of T cell receptor beta chains follows, all from one sample in a study of OX40 agonist ivuxolimab in advanced cancers. Sequencing used immunoSEQ multiplex PCR; TCRdb keeps in-frame clones, though not all of them. The profile shows about 88,000 clones, around 85% of them singletons. Sequenced here: CD4+ or CD8+ T cells sorted from blood, sampled in a trial of the OX40 agonist ivuxolimab. All receptors derive from an adult with an advanced solid tumor such as melanoma, head and neck, liver or kidney cancer. The CDR3 runs from the conserved cysteine through the conserved F or W. The D gene is left open where the match is weak. Clone sizes are given selectively: once, few, many, or a class where the clone is expanded.

d_call	v_call	clone_size	j_call	cdr3_nt	cdr3_aa
NA	TRBV5-6	NA	TRBJ1-1	TGTGCCAGCAGCTCCACCCCTAACACTGAAGCTTTCTTT	CASSSTPNTEAFF
NA	TRBV27	NA	TRBJ1-1	TGTGCCAGCAGTTACCAACCCGGGACTGAAGCTTTCTTT	CASSYQPGTEAFF
NA	TRBV15	NA	TRBJ2-1	TGTGCCACCAGCAGAGCAGGGGAAGGCTACAATGAGCAGTTCTTC	CATSRAGEGYNEQFF
TRBD1	TRBV10-3	once	TRBJ2-7	TGTGCCATCAGTGGACAGGGGGCGGACCGGGCCTCCTACGAGCAGTACTTC	CAISGQGADRASYEQYF
NA	TRBV5-5	NA	TRBJ2-7	TGTGCCAGCTGGAGCTCCTACGAGCAGTACTTC	CASWSSYEQYF
NA	TRBV6-1	NA	TRBJ1-3	TGTGCCAGCACCTTAGACGGCTCTGGAAACACCATATATTTT	CASTLDGSGNTIYF
NA	TRBV10-2	NA	TRBJ2-1	TGCGCCAGCAGTGGGCAGTCCCGGAATGAGCAGTTCTTC	CASSGQSRNEQFF
TRBD1	TRBV7-2	NA	TRBJ1-2	TGTGCCAGCAGCGATCAGACAGGGATGATCGTCTACACCTTC	CASSDQTGMIVYTF
TRBD1	TRBV6-5	NA	TRBJ1-2	TGTGCCAGCAGAGGGACAGGGGTCAGCTATGGCTACACCTTC	CASRGTGVSYGYTF
NA	TRBV28	NA	TRBJ1-1	TGTGCCAGCAGTCCCCGAACGGGGGTTCGAGCCGACACTGAAGCTTTCTTT	CASSPRTGVRADTEAFF
NA	TRBV7-3	once	TRBJ2-6	TGTGCCAGCAGCCCCCGGGGGGCCAACGTCCTGACTTTC	CASSPRGANVLTF
NA	TRBV5-6	NA	TRBJ2-3	TGTGCCAGCAGCTTGGTGGGGGCGAGCACAGATACGCAGTATTTT	CASSLVGASTDTQYF
NA	TRBV6-1	NA	TRBJ2-5	TGTGCCAGCAGTGAACTGGACGGACGCGAGACCCAGTACTTC	CASSELDGRETQYF
NA	TRBV7-2	NA	TRBJ1-5	TGTGCCAGCAGCTTAGGACAGAATCAGCCCCAGCATTTT	CASSLGQNQPQHF
NA	TRBV4-3	NA	TRBJ1-5	TGCGCCAGCAGCCAACTCGGGAGGAATCAGCCCCAGCATTTT	CASSQLGRNQPQHF
TRBD1	TRBV4-2	NA	TRBJ2-5	TGTGCCAGCAGCCGGACGAGGGACAGGGGAGGGGAGACCCAGTACTTC	CASSRTRDRGGETQYF
NA	TRBV7-3	NA	TRBJ1-1	TGTGCCAGCAGCTCTAACCGCCGGGTTGAAGCTTTCTTT	CASSSNRRVEAFF
NA	TRBV30	NA	TRBJ2-7	TGTGCCTGGAGTGTACTGAAGCGGTCCTACGAGCAGTACTTC	CAWSVLKRSYEQYF
NA	TRBV4-1	NA	TRBJ2-1	TGCGCCAGCAGCCATGATCGGGGTAAACACTACAATGAGCAGTTCTTC	CASSHDRGKHYNEQFF
NA	TRBV5-1	NA	TRBJ2-2	TGCGCCAGCAGCGGAGGAATCCCCGGGGAGCTGTTTTTT	CASSGGIPGELFF
TRBD2	TRBV5-6	NA	TRBJ2-1	TGTGCCAGCAGCTTGCGGACTAGCGGGAGACACTACAATGAGCAGTTCTTC	CASSLRTSGRHYNEQFF
NA	TRBV2	NA	TRBJ2-2	TGTGCCAGCAGTGAAGTGGTAACACCAACCGGGGAGCTGTTTTTT	CASSEVVTPTGELFF
NA	TRBV7-9	NA	TRBJ1-5	TGTGCCAGCAGCGACAATAGCAATCAGCCCCAGCATTTT	CASSDNSNQPQHF
NA	TRBV5-1	NA	TRBJ2-1	TGCGCCAGCAGCTTGGGGGGGCGTGGCTACAATGAGCAGTTCTTC	CASSLGGRGYNEQFF
NA	TRBV19	NA	TRBJ2-6	TGTGCCAGTAGTGGACCGTACTCTGGGGCCAACGTCCTGACTTTC	CASSGPYSGANVLTF
TRBD2	TRBV5-6	NA	TRBJ2-5	TGTGCCAGCAGCCTTCGGACTAGCGGGAGTTCGAAGACCCAGTACTTC	CASSLRTSGSSKTQYF
TRBD2	TRBV7-3	NA	TRBJ2-3	TGTGCCAGCAGCCGGGGGGGTACAGATACGCAGTATTTT	CASSRGGTDTQYF
NA	TRBV29-1	NA	TRBJ1-3	TGCAGCGTGAGGGACTCTGGAAACACCATATATTTT	CSVRDSGNTIYF
NA	TRBV4-2	once	TRBJ1-2	TGTGCCAGCAGCCATGAGTATGGCTACACCTTC	CASSHEYGYTF
NA	TRBV18	once	TRBJ1-5	TGTGCCAGCTCACCCTGGGAGAATCAGCCCCAGCATTTT	CASSPWENQPQHF
NA	TRBV7-9	NA	TRBJ1-3	TGTGCCAGCGGGAGGGGGGACATTGAAAACACCATATATTTT	CASGRGDIENTIYF
NA	TRBV19	NA	TRBJ1-4	TGTGCCAGTAGTATAGATTCCTTTTCGGTCAGCCGAATTTTT	CASSIDSFSVSRIF
TRBD1	TRBV9	NA	TRBJ2-6	TGTGCCAGCAGCGTAGCCGAGACAGGGCGGGCCAACGTCCTGACTTTC	CASSVAETGRANVLTF
NA	TRBV7-9	NA	TRBJ2-2	TGTGCCAGCAGCTTCAAGCGCAACACCGGGGAGCTGTTTTTT	CASSFKRNTGELFF
NA	TRBV5-1	NA	TRBJ2-7	TGCGCCAGTAGTAGGACGGTATCCTACGAGCAGTACTTC	CASSRTVSYEQYF
NA	TRBV28	NA	TRBJ1-3	TGTGCCAGCAGTTTCGTACACCAACAACTTGGAAACACCATATATTTT	CASSFVHQQLGNTIYF
NA	TRBV5-1	NA	TRBJ1-4	TGCGCCAGCAGCTTGCGAGGGCACTCCACTAATGAAAAACTGTTTTTT	CASSLRGHSTNEKLFF
NA	TRBV18	NA	TRBJ2-7	TGTGCCAGCTCACCACGGTCACAGGGCGCAACCTACGAGCAGTACTTC	CASSPRSQGATYEQYF
NA	TRBV7-3	NA	TRBJ1-1	TGTGCCAGCAGCTTATACCCGAACACTGAAGCTTTCTTT	CASSLYPNTEAFF
NA	TRBV4-2	NA	TRBJ2-2	TGTGCCAGCAGCCAAGAAGGCCAGGGCGCACACACCGGGGAGCTGTTTTTT	CASSQEGQGAHTGELFF
NA	TRBV6-1	NA	TRBJ1-6	TGTGCCAGCAGTTCGGGTCGACGGTTAAATTCACCCCTCCACTTT	CASSSGRRLNSPLHF
TRBD1	TRBV4-1	once	TRBJ1-1	TGCGCCAGCAGCCAAGATCGCGACAGGGGGAATTCGCGCACTGAAGCTTTCTTT	CASSQDRDRGNSRTEAFF
NA	TRBV7-3	few	TRBJ2-3	TGTGCCAGCAGCCAGAGTGCCGGGGCCCTCCCTCCGAATACGCAGTATTTT	CASSQSAGALPPNTQYF
TRBD1	TRBV7-9	NA	TRBJ2-2	TGTGCCAGCAGCTTATTGGGACAGGGGGCCGGGGAGCTGTTTTTT	CASSLLGQGAGELFF
TRBD1	TRBV19	NA	TRBJ2-5	TGTGCCAGTAGCGGGACAGGCCAAGAGACCCAGTACTTC	CASSGTGQETQYF
NA	TRBV20-1	NA	TRBJ2-3	TGCAGTGCGGGGACTGGAGATACGCAGTATTTT	CSAGTGDTQYF
NA	TRBV7-9	NA	TRBJ2-3	TGTGCCAGCAGCTACCCCTTCCTTGGGGGGGGCGACAGGGATACGCAGTATTTT	CASSYPFLGGGDRDTQYF